The 16 T cell receptor beta chains given below trace back to one sample, sequenced in a study of OX40 agonist ivuxolimab in advanced cancers. Sequencing used immunoSEQ multiplex PCR; TCRdb keeps in-frame clones, though not all of them. The sample includes some 35,000 clones, approximately 80% of them seen just once. The sequences come from CD4+ or CD8+ T cells sorted from blood, collected in a trial of the OX40 agonist ivuxolimab. The receptors were sampled from an adult with an advanced solid tumor such as melanoma, head and neck, liver or kidney cancer.

The chain uses TRBV18 and TRBJ2-7; D is possibly TRBD1 or TRBD2 (6 bases each). Germline values: CDR1 KGHSH, CDR2 LQKENI. The CDR3 has 13 amino acids. V was cut by 5 bases and J by 5 bases, with 13 bases left in between. The CDR3 bases are TGTGCCAGCTCAGCGAAAGGGGGGAACGAGCAGTACTTC. Translation gives CASSAKGGNEQYF.

This chain uses TRBV28 with TRBJ2-1, with D perhaps TRBD1 (5 bases). The CDR3 has 16 amino acids. Germline CDR1 reads MDHEN; CDR2 reads SYDVKM. The ends were cut back, 4 bases at V and 6 bases at J, with 19 bases in the middle. The CDR3 spells CASSSPTVLGINEQFF. The DNA of the CDR3 is TGTGCCAGCAGTTCGCCGACAGTTTTGGGGATCAATGAGCAGTTCTTC.

The CDR3 coding sequence is TGTGCCAGCAGCCCCCTGTCCTATGGCTACACCTTC. Protein: CASSPLSYGYTF. V and J are TRBV7-9 and TRBJ1-2, with D unclear. The CDR3 has 12 residues. Trimming took off 5 bases at V and 4 bases at J, with 8 bases between the two ends. CDR1 SEHNR and CDR2 FQNEAQ come from the germline V gene (reference sequence).

The chain joins TRBV5-1 to TRBJ2-1, with 7 bases lining up with TRBD1. Trimming at V came to 4 bases and at J to 3 bases, leaving 7 bases not matched to a gene. CDR3 length: 15 residues. Germline values: CDR1 SGHRS, CDR2 YFSETQ. This CDR3 is CASSETGQHYNEQFF. As DNA, the CDR3 is TGCGCCAGCAGCGAAACGGGACAGCACTACAATGAGCAGTTCTTC. Combining the CDR3 with reference TRBV5-1 and TRBJ2-1 gives the whole variable domain KAGVTQTPRYLIKTRGQQVTLSCSPISGHRSVSWYQQTPGQGLQFLFEYFSETQRNKGNFPGRFSGRQFSNSRSEMNVSTLELGDSALYLCASSETGQHYNEQFFGPGTRLTVL.

The rearrangement links TRBV6-6 to TRBJ2-7; 7 positions agree with TRBD1. From germline, CDR1 is MNHNY and CDR2 SVGAGI (reference sequence). CDR3 length: 15 amino acids. V trimming: 6 bases; J trimming: 4 bases; junction bases outside the gene matches: 12. In nucleotides, the CDR3 is TGTGCCAGCAGCTATCTCCGGGACAGAAGTTACGAGCAGTACTTC. It is translated as CASSYLRDRSYEQYF.

The sample holds one count of this clone. The chain uses TRBV30 and TRBJ1-1, with D tentatively TRBD1 (6 bases). The V gene's germline CDR1 is GTSNPN and CDR2 SVGIG (reference sequence). V dropped 0 bases and J dropped 7 bases, with 15 bases sitting between them. CDR3 size: 14 residues. The DNA for the CDR3 is TGTGCCTGGAGTGTCAGGGGTCGTCCGGGTGAAGCTTTCTTT. It codes for CAWSVRGRPGEAFF.

This chain links TRBV4-2 with TRBJ1-4; no clear D. Per the germline V gene, CDR1 is LGHNA and CDR2 is YNFKEQ. V was pared by 2 bases and J by 8 bases, with 9 bases between. This CDR3 region has 13 residues. The CDR3 protein is CASSQLRGEKLFF. The CDR3 DNA follows: TGTGCCAGCAGCCAACTGCGAGGCGAAAAACTGTTTTTT.

V is TRBV19 and J is TRBJ2-1, with 11 bases identical to TRBD2. Germline V gives CDR1 LNHDA, CDR2 SQIVND (reference sequence). J was trimmed by 4 bases and V by 1 base; bases with no gene match: 3. There are 16 residues in the CDR3. CDR3 region: CASSIASGGPYNEQFF. The CDR3 nucleotides read TGTGCCAGTAGTATAGCTAGCGGGGGGCCTTACAATGAGCAGTTCTTC.

This clone appeared a few times. The gene calls are TRBV15 and TRBJ2-7; D may be TRBD1 or TRBD2 (6 bases each). Germline CDR1 and CDR2: LNHNV and YYDKDF (reference sequence). Trimming stripped 3 bases from V and 4 bases from J, with 19 bases between. The CDR3 totals 16 residues. The DNA for the CDR3 is TGTGCCACCAGCAGGGGACTGAAACAGGGCACGTACGAGCAGTACTTC. Translated: CATSRGLKQGTYEQYF. Full variable domain (rest looked up from reference TRBV15 and TRBJ2-7): DAMVIQNPRYQVTQFGKPVTLSCSQTLNHNVMYWYQQKSSQAPKLLFHYYDKDFNNEADTPDNFQSRRPNTSFCFLDIRSPGLGDTAMYLCATSRGLKQGTYEQYFGPGTRLTVT.

This clone was seen more than once but under ten times. The chain has TRBV10-3 and TRBJ1-2, with D possibly TRBD1 on 6 matching bases. Germline CDR1 reads ENHRY; CDR2 reads SYGVKD. The length of the CDR3 is 11 residues. V lost 6 bases to trimming and J lost 8 bases, with 10 bases between them. This CDR3 reads CAIRRTDGYTF. The CDR3 DNA reads as TGTGCCATCAGGAGGACAGACGGCTACACCTTC.

The genes are TRBV18 and TRBJ2-1; TRBD1 matches 8 bases. CDR1 and CDR2 from the germline V gene are KGHSH and LQKENI. The CDR3 has 14 amino acids. The trim removed 2 bases at V and 8 bases at J, leaving 5 bases unmatched. As DNA, the CDR3 is TGTGCCAGCTCACCAGGACAGGGAGTTTATGAGCAGTTCTTC. Translating it yields CASSPGQGVYEQFF.

The rearrangement uses TRBV4-1 and TRBJ1-2, with 7 bases aligning to TRBD1. The CDR3 extends over 15 amino acids. J was trimmed by 4 bases and V by 1 base; bases with no gene match: 6. Germline V lookup: CDR1 MGHRA, CDR2 YSYEKL. DNA of the CDR3: TGCGCCAGCAGCCAAGCCGCCCGGACAGGCTATGGCTACACCTTC. Amino acid sequence: CASSQAARTGYGYTF.

The chain joins TRBV6-1 to TRBJ1-3; D uncertain. From germline, CDR1 is MNHNS and CDR2 SASEGT. The CDR3 sequence is 14 residues long. The V and J ends lost 5 bases and 0 bases respectively, with 8 bases between them. The CDR3 spells CASSPRHSGNTIYF. In nucleotides, the CDR3 is TGTGCCAGCAGTCCCCGGCACTCTGGAAACACCATATATTTT.

The chain has TRBV4-2 and TRBJ2-3; TRBD1 matches 8 bases. This CDR3 is built from 15 residues. CDR1 is LGHNA and CDR2 is YNFKEQ in the germline V gene. Trimming took 3 bases from V and 6 from J; bases not matched to a gene: 8. CDR3 residues: CASSQEGQGRDTQYF. In nucleotides, the CDR3 is TGTGCCAGCAGCCAGGAAGGACAGGGAAGGGATACGCAGTATTTT.

The chain uses TRBV27 and TRBJ2-1; 7 bases are a match to TRBD1. This CDR3 has 14 residues. Germline loops: CDR1 MNHEY, CDR2 SMNVEV (reference sequence). V lost 7 bases and J lost 7; bases outside the gene matches: 10. The CDR3, as DNA: TGTGCCAGCACCGCAATAACAGGGGTTAATGAGCAGTTCTTC. Encoded protein: CASTAITGVNEQFF.

This clone showed up just a few times. The V gene is TRBV7-2, the J gene TRBJ2-7; 8 bases agree with TRBD2. Per the germline V gene, CDR1 is SGHTA and CDR2 is FQGNSA. The CDR3 has 14 residues. The junction had 5 bases not matched to a gene; V was cut back by 1 base and J by 6 bases. The CDR3, as DNA: TGTGCCAGCAGCTTAGTCCGGGGGGGTTCCGAGCAGTACGTC. Its protein product is CASSLVRGGSEQYV.